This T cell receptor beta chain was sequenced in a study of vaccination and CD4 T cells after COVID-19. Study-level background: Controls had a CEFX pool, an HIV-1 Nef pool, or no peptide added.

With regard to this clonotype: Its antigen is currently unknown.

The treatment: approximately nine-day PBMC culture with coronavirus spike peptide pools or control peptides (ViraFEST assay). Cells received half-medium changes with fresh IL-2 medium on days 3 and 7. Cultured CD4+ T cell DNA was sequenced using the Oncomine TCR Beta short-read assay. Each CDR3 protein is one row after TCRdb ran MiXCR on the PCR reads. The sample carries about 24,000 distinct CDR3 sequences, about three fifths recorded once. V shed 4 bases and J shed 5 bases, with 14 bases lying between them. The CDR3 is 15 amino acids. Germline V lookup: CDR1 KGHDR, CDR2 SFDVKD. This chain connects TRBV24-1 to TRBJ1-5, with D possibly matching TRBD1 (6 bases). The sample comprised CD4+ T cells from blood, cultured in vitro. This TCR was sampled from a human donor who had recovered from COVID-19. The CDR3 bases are TGTGCCACCAGTGACGCGGGGGACAAGTATCAGCCCCAGCATTTT. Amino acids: CATSDAGDKYQPQHF.